This TCR beta chain appears in the sequencing data of a study of cytomegalovirus exposure and HLA in healthy donors. PCR involved 60 Vbeta and 13 Jbeta primers. The assay was immunoSEQ multiplex PCR, and TCRdb's table has in-frame clones only and misses some. The sample lists over 85,000 clones; around 77% were seen once. The sample was PBMCs. The TCR was taken from a male donor in good health and CMV-seropositive.

The CDR3 sequence: CASSAGTDDQPQHF. CDR3 DNA sequence: TGTGCCAGCAGCGCAGGGACAGATGATCAGCCCCAGCATTTT. This chain connects TRBV9 to TRBJ1-5, with 7 bases fitting TRBD1. CDR1 is SGDLS and CDR2 is YYNGEE in the germline V gene. The J segment lost 5 bases and the V segment lost 3 bases, leaving 5 bases of the junction unmatched. The CDR3 runs to 14 residues.